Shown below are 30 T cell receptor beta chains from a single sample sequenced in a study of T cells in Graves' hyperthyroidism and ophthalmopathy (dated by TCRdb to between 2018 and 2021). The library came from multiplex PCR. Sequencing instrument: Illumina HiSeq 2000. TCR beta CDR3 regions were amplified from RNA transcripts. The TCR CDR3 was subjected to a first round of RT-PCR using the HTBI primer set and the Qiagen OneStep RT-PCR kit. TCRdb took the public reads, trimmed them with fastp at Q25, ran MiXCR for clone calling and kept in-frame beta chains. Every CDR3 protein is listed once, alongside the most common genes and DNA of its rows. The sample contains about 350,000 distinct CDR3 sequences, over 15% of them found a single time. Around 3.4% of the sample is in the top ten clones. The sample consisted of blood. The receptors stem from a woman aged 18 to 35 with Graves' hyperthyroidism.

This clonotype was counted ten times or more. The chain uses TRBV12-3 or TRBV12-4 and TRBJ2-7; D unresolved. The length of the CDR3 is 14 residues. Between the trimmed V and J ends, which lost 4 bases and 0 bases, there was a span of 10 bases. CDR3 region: CASSSFLSSYEQYF. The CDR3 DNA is TGTGCCAGCAGTTCCTTCCTCAGCTCCTACGAGCAGTACTTC.

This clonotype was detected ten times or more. The CDR3 DNA is TGTGCCAGCCAACGCGGGGCAGGGCGAACCGGGGAGCTGTTTTTT. This codes for CASQRGAGRTGELFF. J is TRBJ2-2 and V is TRBV14, with D possibly being TRBD2 (6 bases). The germline V and J ends were trimmed by 8 bases and 5 bases, with 18 bases remaining between them. Germline values: CDR1 SGHDN, CDR2 FVKESK. This CDR3 is 15 amino acids long.

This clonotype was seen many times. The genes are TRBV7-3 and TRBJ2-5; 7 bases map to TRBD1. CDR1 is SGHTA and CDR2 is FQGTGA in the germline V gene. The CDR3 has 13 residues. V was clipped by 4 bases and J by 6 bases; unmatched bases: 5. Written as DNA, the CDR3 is TGTGCCAGCAGCTCCCGGGACAGAAAGACCCAGTACTTC. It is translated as CASSSRDRKTQYF.

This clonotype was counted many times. In DNA form, the CDR3 reads TGTGCCAGCAGCGTAGACCCGGCAGGGAGTCAGCCCCAGCATTTT. Protein product: CASSVDPAGSQPQHF. The rearrangement uses TRBV9 and TRBJ1-5; perhaps TRBD1 as D (5 bases). The CDR3 totals 15 residues. Trimming left V 0 bases short and J 6 bases short, with 13 bases between. Germline CDR1 SGDLS, CDR2 YYNGEE.

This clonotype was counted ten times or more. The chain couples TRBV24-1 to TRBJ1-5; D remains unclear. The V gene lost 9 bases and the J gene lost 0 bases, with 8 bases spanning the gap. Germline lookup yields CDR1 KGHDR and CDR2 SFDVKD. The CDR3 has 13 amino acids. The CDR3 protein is CATSRSSNQPQHF. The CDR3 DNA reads TGTGCCACCTCTCGGAGTAGCAATCAGCCCCAGCATTTT.

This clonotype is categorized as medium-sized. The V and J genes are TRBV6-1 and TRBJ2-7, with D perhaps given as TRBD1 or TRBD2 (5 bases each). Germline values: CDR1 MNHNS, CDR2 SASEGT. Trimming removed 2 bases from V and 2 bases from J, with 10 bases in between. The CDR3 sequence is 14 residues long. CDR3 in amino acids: CASSERDGPYEQYF. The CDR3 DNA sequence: TGTGCCAGCAGTGAAAGGGACGGTCCCTACGAGCAGTACTTC.

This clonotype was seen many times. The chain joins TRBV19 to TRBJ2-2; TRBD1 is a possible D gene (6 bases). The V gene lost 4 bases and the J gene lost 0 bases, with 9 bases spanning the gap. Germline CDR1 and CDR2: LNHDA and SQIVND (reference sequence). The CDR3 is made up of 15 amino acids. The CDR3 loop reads CASSRGQTNTGELFF. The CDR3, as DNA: TGTGCCAGTAGTAGAGGACAGACGAACACCGGGGAGCTGTTTTTT.

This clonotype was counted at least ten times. The CDR3 nucleotides read TGTGCCAGCAGCTTTTTCGGGGGAGTGATTGAGACCCAGTACTTC. Its translation: CASSFFGGVIETQYF. The genes are TRBV11-2 and TRBJ2-5, with TRBD2 as a possible D gene (6 bases). The CDR3 spans 15 residues. Germline V gene lookup returns CDR1 SGHAT and CDR2 FQNNGV. Trimming took 3 bases from V and 5 from J, leaving 16 bases between them.

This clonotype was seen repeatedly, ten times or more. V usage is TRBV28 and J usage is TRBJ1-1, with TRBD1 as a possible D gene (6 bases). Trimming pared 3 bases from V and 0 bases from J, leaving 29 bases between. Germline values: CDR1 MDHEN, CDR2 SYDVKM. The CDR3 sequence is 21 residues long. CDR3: CASSFEYRAESVGLVNTEAFF. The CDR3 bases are TGTGCCAGCAGTTTCGAATACAGGGCCGAATCAGTGGGCTTGGTGAACACTGAAGCTTTCTTT.

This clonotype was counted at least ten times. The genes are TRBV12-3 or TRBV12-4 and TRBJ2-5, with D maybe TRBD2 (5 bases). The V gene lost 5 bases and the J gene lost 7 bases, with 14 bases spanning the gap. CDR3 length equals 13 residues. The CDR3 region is CASSQEAFGTQYF. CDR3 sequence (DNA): TGTGCCAGCAGTCAGGAGGCATTCGGGACCCAGTACTTC.

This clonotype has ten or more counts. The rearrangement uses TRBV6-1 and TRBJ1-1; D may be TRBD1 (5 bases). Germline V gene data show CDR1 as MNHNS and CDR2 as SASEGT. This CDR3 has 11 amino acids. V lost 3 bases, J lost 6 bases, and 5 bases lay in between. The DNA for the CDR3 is TGTGCCAGCAGTGAGGGACCTGAAGCTTTCTTT. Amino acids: CASSEGPEAFF.

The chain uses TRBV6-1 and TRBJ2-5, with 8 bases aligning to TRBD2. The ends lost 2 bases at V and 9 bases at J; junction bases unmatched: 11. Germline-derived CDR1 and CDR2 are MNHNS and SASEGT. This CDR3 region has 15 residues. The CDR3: CASSEYASGSGAQYF. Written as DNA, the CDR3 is TGTGCCAGCAGTGAATACGCTAGCGGGTCAGGGGCCCAGTACTTC.

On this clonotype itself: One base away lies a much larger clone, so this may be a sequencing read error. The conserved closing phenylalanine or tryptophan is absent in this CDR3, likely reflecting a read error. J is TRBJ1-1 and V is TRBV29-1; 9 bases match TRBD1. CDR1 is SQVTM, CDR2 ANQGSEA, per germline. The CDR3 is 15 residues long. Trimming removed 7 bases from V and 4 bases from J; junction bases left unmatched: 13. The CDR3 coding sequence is TGCAGCGCCCATACAGGGGGCGCGATCTTCACTGAAGCTTTCGTT. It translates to CSAHTGGAIFTEAFV.

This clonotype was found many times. CDR3 in DNA: TGTGCCAGCAGCAGGACAGGGGGTGAGGTGAGAGCTTTCTTT. Amino acids: CASSRTGGEVRAFF. J is TRBJ1-1 and V is TRBV12-3 or TRBV12-4; TRBD1 agrees at 10 bases. The CDR3 length is 14 residues. V lost 6 bases, J lost 10 bases, and 11 bases stayed unmatched.

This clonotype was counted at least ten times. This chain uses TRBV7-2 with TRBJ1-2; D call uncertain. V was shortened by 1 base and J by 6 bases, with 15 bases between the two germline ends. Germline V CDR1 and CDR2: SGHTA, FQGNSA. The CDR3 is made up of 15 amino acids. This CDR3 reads CASSLDERVIHGYTF. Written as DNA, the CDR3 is TGTGCCAGCAGCTTAGACGAAAGGGTCATCCATGGCTACACCTTC.

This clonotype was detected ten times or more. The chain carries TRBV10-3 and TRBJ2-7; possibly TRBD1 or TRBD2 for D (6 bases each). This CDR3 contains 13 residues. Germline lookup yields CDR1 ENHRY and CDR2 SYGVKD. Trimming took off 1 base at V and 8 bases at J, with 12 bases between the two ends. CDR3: CAISEFEGGKQYF. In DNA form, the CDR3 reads TGTGCCATCAGTGAGTTTGAGGGGGGCAAGCAGTACTTC.

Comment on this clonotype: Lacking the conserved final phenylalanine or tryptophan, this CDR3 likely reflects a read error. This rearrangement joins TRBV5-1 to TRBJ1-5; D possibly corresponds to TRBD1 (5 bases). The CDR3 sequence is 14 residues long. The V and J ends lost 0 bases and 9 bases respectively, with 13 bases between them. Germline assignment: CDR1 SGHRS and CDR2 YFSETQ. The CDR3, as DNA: TGCGCCAGCAGCTTGGCCGGGGACTCCAGGCCCCAGCATGTT. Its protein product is CASSLAGDSRPQHV.

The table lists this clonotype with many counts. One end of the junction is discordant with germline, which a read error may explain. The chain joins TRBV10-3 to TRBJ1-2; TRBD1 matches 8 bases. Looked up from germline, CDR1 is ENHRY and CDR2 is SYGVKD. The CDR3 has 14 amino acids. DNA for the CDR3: TGTGCCATCAGCCGACAGGGGTTTGACTATGGCTGCACCTTC. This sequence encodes CAISRQGFDYGCTF.

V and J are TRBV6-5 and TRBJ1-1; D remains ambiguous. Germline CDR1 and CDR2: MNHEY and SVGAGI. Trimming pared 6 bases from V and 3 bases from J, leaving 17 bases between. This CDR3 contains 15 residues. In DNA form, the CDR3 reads TGTGCCAGCAGATTACGACTTCTAGGTGACACTGAAGCTTTCTTT. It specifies CASRLRLLGDTEAFF.

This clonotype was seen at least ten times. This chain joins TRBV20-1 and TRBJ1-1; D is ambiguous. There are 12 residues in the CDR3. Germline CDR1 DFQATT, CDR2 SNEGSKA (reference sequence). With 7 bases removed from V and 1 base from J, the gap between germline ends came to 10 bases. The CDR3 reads CSGATGNTEAFF. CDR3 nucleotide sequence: TGCAGTGGGGCAACGGGGAACACTGAAGCTTTCTTT.

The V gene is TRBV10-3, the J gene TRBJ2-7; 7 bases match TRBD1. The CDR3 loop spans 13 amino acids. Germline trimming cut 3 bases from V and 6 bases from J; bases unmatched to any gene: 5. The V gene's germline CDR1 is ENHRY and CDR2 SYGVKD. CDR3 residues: CAISDVGGGEQYF. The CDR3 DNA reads TGTGCCATCAGTGATGTAGGGGGCGGCGAGCAGTACTTC.

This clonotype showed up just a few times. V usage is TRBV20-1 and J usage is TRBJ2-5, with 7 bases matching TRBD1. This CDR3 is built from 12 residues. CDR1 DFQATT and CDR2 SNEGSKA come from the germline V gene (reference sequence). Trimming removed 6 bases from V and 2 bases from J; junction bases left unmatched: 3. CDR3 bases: TGCAGTGCATCGGACAGGCAAGAGACCCAGTACTTC. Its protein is CSASDRQETQYF.

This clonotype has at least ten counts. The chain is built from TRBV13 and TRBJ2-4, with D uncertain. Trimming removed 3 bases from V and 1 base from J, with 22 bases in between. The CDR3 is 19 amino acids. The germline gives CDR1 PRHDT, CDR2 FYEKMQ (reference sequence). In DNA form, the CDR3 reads TGTGCCAGCAGCTTCCGCCCCTCGTTAACCCTGAGGGCCAAAAACATTCAGTACTTC. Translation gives CASSFRPSLTLRAKNIQYF.

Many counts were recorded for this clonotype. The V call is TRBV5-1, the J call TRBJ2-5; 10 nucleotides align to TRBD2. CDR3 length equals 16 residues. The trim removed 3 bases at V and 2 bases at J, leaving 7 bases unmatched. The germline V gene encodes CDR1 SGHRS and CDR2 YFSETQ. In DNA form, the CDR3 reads TGCGCCAGCAGCTGGAGCGGGGGGGCAGGACAAGAGACCCAGTACTTC. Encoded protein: CASSWSGGAGQETQYF.

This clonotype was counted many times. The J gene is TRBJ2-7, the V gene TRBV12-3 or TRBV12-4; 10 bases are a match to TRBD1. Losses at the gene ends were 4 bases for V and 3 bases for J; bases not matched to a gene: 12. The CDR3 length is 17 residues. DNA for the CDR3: TGTGCCAGCAGTTCATCCTCCTCGGGACAGGGGTTCTACGAGCAGTACTTC. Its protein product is CASSSSSSGQGFYEQYF.

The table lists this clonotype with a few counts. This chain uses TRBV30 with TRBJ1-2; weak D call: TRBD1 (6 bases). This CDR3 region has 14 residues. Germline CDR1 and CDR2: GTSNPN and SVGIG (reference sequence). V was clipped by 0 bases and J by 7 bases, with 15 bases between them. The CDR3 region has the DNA TGTGCCTGGAGTGTAAGCCCGCTCAGGGGTGGCTACACCTTC. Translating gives CAWSVSPLRGGYTF.

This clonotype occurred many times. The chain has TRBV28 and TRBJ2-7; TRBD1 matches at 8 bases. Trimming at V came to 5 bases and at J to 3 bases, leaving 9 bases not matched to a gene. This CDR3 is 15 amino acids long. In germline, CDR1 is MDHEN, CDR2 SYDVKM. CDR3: CASSPWTGNLYEQYF. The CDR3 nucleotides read TGTGCCAGCAGTCCATGGACAGGGAACCTCTACGAGCAGTACTTC.

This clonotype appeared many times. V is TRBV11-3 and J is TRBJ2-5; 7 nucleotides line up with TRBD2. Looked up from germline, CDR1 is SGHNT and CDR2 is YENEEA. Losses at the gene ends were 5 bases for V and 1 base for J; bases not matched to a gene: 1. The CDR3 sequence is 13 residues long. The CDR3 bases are TGTGCCAGCAGCGCGGGGGTCCAAGAGACCCAGTACTTC. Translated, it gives CASSAGVQETQYF.

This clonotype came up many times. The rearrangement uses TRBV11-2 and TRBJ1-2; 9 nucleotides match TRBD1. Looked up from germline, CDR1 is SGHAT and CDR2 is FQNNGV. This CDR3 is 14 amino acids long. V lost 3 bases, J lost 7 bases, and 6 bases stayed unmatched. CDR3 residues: CASSLGPTGGGYTF. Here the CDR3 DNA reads TGTGCCAGCAGCTTGGGGCCGACAGGGGGTGGCTACACCTTC.

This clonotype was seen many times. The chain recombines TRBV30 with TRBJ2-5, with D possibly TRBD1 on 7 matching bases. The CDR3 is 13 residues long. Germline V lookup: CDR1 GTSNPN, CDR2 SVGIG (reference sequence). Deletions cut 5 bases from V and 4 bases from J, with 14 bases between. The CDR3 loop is CAWAEGAGETQYF. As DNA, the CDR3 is TGTGCCTGGGCGGAGGGGGCCGGAGAGACCCAGTACTTC. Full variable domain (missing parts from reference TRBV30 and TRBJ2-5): SQTIHQWPATLVQPVGSPLSLECTVEGTSNPNLYWYRQAAGRGLQLLFYSVGIGQISSEVPQNLSASRPQDRQFILSSKKLLLSDSGFYLCAWAEGAGETQYFGPGTRLLVL.